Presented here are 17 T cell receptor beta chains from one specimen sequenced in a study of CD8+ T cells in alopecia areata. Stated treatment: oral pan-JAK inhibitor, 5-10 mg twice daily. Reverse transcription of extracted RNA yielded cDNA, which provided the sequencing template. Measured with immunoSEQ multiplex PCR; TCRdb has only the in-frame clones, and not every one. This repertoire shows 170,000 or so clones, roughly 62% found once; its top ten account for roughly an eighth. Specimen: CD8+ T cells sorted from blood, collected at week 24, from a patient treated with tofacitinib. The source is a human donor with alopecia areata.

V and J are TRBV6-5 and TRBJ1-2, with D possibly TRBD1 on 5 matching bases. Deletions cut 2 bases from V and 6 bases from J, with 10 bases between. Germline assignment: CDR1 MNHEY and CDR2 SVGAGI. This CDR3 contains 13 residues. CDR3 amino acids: CASSYGGRDGYTF. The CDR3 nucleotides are TGTGCCAGCAGTTACGGGGGTAGAGATGGCTACACCTTC.

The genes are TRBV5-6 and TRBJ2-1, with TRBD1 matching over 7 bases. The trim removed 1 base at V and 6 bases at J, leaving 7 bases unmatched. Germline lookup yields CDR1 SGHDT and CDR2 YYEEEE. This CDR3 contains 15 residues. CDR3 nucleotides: TGTGCCAGCAGCTTGATCGGGACAGCGAGCAATGAGCAGTTCTTC. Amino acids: CASSLIGTASNEQFF.

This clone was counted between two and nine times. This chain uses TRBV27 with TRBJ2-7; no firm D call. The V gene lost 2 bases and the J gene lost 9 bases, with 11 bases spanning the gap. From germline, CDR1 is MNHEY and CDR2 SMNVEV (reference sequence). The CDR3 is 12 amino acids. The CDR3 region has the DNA TGTGCCAGCAGTTTACCCGGCAGCATGCAGTACTTC. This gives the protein CASSLPGSMQYF.

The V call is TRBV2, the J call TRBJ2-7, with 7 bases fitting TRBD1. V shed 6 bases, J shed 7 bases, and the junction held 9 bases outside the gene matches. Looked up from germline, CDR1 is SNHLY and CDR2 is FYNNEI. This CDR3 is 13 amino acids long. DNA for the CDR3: TGTGCCAGCAGGGGATCGGACAGGACTGAGCAGTACTTC. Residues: CASRGSDRTEQYF.

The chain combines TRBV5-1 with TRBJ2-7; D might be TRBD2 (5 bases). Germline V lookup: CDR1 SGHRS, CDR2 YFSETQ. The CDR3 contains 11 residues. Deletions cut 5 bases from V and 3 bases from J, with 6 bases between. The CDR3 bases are TGCGCCAGCAGACGGGGCTACGAGCAGTACTTC. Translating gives CASRRGYEQYF.

This CDR3 is CSAGQGDTLNGYTF. CDR3 sequence (DNA): TGCAGCGCCGGACAGGGGGATACGTTAAATGGCTACACCTTC. This chain connects TRBV29-1 to TRBJ1-2; 10 nucleotides line up with TRBD1. This CDR3 has 14 residues. V was clipped by 7 bases and J by 6 bases; unmatched bases: 11. The germline V gene has CDR1 SQVTM and CDR2 ANQGSEA.

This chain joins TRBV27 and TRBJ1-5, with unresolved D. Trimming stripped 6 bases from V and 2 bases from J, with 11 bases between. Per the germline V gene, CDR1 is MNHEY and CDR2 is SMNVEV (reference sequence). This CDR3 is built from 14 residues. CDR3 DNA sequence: TGTGCCAGCAGAACCAAGAGGGGCAATCAGCCCCAGCATTTT. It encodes CASRTKRGNQPQHF.

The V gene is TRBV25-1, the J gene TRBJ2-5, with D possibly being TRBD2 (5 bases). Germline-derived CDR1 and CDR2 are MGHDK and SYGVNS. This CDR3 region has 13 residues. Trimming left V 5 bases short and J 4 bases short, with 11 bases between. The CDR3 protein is CASSFSGGETQYF. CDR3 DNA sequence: TGTGCCAGCAGTTTCAGTGGAGGAGAGACCCAGTACTTC.

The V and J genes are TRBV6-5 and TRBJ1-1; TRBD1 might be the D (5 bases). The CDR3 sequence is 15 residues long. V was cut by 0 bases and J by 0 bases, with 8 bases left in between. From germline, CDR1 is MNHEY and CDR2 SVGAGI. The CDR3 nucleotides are TGTGCCAGCAGTTACTCGACAGTCATGAACACTGAAGCTTTCTTT. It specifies CASSYSTVMNTEAFF.

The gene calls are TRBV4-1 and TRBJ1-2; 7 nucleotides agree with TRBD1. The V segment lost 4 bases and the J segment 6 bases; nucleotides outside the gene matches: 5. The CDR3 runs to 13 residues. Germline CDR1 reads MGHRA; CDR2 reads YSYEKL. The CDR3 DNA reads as TGCGCCAGCAGCCCCCACAGGGGACATGGCTACACCTTC. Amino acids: CASSPHRGHGYTF.

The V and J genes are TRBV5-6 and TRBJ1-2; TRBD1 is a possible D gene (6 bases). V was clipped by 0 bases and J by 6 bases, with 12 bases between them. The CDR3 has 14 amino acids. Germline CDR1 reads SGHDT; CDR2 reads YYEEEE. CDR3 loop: CASSLASPGDGYTF. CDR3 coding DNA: TGTGCCAGCAGCTTGGCCTCCCCAGGGGATGGCTACACCTTC. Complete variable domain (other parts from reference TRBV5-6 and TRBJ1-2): DAGVTQSPTHLIKTRGQQVTLRCSPKSGHDTVSWYQQALGQGPQFIFQYYEEEERQRGNFPDRFSGHQFPNYSSELNVNALLLGDSALYLCASSLASPGDGYTFGSGTRLTVV.

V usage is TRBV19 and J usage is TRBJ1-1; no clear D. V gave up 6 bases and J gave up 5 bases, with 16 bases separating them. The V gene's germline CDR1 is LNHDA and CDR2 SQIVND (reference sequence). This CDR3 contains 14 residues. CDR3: CASSAGSPRTEAFF. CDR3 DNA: TGTGCCAGTAGCGCCGGGTCCCCGAGGACTGAAGCTTTCTTT.

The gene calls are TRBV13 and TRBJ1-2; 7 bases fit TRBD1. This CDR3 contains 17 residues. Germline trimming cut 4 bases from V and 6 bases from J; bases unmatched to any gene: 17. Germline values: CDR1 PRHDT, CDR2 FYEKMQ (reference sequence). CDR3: CASSSLITETGADGYTF. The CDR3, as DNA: TGTGCCAGCAGCTCCCTTATTACGGAAACAGGGGCAGATGGCTACACCTTC.

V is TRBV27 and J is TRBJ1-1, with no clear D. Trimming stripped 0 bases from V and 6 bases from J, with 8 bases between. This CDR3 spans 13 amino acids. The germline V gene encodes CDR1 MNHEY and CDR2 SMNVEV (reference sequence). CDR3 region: CASSLSWKAEAFF. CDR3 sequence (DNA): TGTGCCAGCAGTTTATCGTGGAAAGCTGAAGCTTTCTTT.

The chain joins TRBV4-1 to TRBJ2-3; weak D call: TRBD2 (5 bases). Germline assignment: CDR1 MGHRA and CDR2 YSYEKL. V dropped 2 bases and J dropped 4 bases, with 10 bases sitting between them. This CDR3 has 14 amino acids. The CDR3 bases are TGCGCCAGCAGCCAAATGGGGAGATCAGATACGCAGTATTTT. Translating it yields CASSQMGRSDTQYF.

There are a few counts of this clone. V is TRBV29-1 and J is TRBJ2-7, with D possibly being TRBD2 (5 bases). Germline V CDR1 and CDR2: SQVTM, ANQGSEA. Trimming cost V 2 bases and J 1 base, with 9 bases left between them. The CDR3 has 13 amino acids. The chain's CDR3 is CSVELAESYEQYF. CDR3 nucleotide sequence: TGCAGCGTTGAACTAGCCGAATCCTACGAGCAGTACTTC.

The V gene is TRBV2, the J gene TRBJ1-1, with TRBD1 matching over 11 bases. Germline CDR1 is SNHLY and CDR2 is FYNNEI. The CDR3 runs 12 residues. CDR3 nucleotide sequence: TGTGCTAGGACAGGGGGCGGTACTGAAGCTTTCTTT. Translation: CARTGGGTEAFF.